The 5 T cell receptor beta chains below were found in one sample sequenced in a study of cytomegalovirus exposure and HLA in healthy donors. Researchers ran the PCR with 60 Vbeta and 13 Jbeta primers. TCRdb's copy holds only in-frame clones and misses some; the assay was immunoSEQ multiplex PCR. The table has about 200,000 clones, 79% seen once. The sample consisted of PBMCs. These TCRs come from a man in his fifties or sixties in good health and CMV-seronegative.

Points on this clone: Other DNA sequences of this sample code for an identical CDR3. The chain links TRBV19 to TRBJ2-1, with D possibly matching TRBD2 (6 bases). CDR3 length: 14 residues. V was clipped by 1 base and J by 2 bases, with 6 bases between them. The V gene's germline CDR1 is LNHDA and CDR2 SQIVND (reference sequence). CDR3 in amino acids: CASSIGGAYNEQFF. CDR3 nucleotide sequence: TGTGCCAGTAGTATAGGGGGGGCCTACAATGAGCAGTTCTTC.

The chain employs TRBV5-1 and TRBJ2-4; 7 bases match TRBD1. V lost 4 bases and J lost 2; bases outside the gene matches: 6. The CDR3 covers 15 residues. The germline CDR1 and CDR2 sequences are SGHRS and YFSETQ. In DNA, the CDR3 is TGCGCCAGCAGCAGAGAGACAGGGTCCAAAAACATTCAGTACTTC. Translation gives CASSRETGSKNIQYF. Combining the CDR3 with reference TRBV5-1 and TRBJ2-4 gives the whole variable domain KAGVTQTPRYLIKTRGQQVTLSCSPISGHRSVSWYQQTPGQGLQFLFEYFSETQRNKGNFPGRFSGRQFSNSRSEMNVSTLELGDSALYLCASSRETGSKNIQYFGAGTRLSVL.

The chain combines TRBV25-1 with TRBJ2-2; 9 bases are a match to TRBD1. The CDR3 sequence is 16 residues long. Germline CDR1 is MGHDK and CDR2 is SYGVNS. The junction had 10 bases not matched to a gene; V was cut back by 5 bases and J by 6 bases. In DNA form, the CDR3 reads TGTGCCAGCAGTAACACCGGGACAGGGCTGCCCGGGGAGCTGTTTTTT. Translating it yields CASSNTGTGLPGELFF. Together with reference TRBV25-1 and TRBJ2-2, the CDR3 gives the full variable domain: EADIYQTPRYLVIGTGKKITLECSQTMGHDKMYWYQQDPGMELHLIHYSYGVNSTEKGDLSSESTVSRIRTEHFPLTLESARPSHTSQYLCASSNTGTGLPGELFFGEGSRLTVL.

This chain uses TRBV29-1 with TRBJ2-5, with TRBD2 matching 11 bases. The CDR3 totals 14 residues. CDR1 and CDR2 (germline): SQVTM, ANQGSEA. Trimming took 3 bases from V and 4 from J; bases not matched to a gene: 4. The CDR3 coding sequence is TGCAGCGTTGATAGCGGGAGGGGGGGAGAGACCCAGTACTTC. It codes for CSVDSGRGGETQYF.

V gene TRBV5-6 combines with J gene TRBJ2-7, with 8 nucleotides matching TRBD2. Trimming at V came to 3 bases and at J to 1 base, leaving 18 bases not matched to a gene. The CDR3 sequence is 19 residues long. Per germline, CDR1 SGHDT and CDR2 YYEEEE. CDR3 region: CASSSTSRLAGLPSYEQYF. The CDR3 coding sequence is TGTGCCAGCAGCTCGACTAGTCGGCTAGCGGGCCTCCCATCCTACGAGCAGTACTTC.